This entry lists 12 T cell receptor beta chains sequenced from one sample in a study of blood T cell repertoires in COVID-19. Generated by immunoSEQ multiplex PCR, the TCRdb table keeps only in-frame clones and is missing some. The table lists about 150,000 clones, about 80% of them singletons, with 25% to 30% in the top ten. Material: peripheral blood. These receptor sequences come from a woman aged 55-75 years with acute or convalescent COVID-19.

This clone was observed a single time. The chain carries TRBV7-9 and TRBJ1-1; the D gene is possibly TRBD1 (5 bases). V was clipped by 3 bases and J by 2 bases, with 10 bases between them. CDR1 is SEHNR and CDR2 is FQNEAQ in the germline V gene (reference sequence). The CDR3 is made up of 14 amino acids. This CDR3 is CASSLTASNTEAFF. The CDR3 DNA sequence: TGTGCCAGCAGCTTGACAGCCTCTAACACTGAAGCTTTCTTT.

The CDR3: CASRSPGGQGLFNYGYTF. In DNA form, the CDR3 reads TGTGCCAGTAGATCCCCCGGCGGACAGGGACTTTTTAACTATGGCTACACCTTC. The V call is TRBV19, the J call TRBJ1-2; the match to TRBD1 covers 8 bases. Germline V lookup: CDR1 LNHDA, CDR2 SQIVND (reference sequence). The CDR3 is 18 amino acids. The V segment lost 6 bases and the J segment 1 base; nucleotides outside the gene matches: 16.

CDR3 DNA sequence: TGTGCCAGCAGTCTCTACAGGGCAGATAATGAAAAACTGTTTTTT. It yields the protein CASSLYRADNEKLFF. The chain combines TRBV6-5 with TRBJ1-4, with D tentatively TRBD1 (6 bases). The germline V and J ends were trimmed by 5 bases and 4 bases, with 14 bases remaining between them. Germline-derived CDR1 and CDR2 are MNHEY and SVGAGI. This CDR3 is 15 amino acids long.

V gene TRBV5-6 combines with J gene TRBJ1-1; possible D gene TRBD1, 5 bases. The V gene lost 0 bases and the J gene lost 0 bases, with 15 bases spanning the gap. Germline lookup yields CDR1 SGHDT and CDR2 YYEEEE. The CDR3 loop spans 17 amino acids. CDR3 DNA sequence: TGTGCCAGCAGCTTGGGGCTCTTCGGGGGACTGAACACTGAAGCTTTCTTT. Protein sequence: CASSLGLFGGLNTEAFF.

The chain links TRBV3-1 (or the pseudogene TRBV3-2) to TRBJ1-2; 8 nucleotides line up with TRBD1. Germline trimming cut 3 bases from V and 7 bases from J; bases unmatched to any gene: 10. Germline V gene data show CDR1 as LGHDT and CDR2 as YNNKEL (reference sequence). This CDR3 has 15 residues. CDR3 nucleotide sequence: TGTGCCAGCAGCCATGCTGACAGGGGAGTGGGTGGCTACACCTTC. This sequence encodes CASSHADRGVGGYTF.

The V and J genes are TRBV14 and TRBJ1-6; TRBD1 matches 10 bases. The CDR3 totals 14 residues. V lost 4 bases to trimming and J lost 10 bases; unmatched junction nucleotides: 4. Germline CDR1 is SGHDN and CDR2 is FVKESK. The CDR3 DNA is TGTGCCAGCAGCCGGACAGGGGGACCCTCACCCCTCCACTTT. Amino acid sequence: CASSRTGGPSPLHF.

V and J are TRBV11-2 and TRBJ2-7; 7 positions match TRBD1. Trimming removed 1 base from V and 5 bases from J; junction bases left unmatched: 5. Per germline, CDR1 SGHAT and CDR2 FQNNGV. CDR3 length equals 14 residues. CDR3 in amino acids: CASSLVVRGNEQYF. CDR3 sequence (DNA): TGTGCCAGCAGCTTAGTTGTCAGGGGGAACGAGCAGTACTTC.

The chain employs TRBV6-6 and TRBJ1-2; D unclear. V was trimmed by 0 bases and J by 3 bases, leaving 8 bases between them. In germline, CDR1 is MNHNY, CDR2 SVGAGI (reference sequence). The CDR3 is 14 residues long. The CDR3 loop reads CASSYSGRYYGYTF. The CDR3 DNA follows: TGTGCCAGCAGTTACTCGGGCAGGTACTATGGCTACACCTTC.

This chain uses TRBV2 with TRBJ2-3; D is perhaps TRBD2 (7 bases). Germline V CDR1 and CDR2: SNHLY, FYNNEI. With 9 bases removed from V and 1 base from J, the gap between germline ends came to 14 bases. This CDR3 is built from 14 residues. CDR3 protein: CARTAGAGTDTQYF. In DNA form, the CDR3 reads TGTGCCAGAACGGCGGGGGCCGGCACAGATACGCAGTATTTT.

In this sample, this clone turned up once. The DNA of the CDR3 is TGTGCCAGTAGTATCCCCAGGGCTGGGGCCAACGTCCTGACTTTC. It codes for CASSIPRAGANVLTF. J is TRBJ2-6 and V is TRBV19; perhaps TRBD1 as D (5 bases). V was shortened by 3 bases and J by 2 bases, with 8 bases between the two germline ends. The CDR3 runs to 15 residues. Germline loops: CDR1 LNHDA, CDR2 SQIVND (reference sequence). The full variable domain, its missing parts supplied by reference TRBV19 and TRBJ2-6, is DGGITQSPKYLFRKEGQNVTLSCEQNLNHDAMYWYRQDPGQGLRLIYYSQIVNDFQKGDIAEGYSVSREKKESFPLTVTSAQKNPTAFYLCASSIPRAGANVLTFGAGSRLTVL.

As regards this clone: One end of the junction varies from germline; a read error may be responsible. The CDR3 DNA is TGTGCCAGCAGTGAGCACAGGGGCCAAGATACCCAGTACTTC. This codes for CASSEHRGQDTQYF. The chain is built from TRBV6-1 and TRBJ2-5; 7 nucleotides agree with TRBD1. The CDR3 contains 14 residues. The germline CDR1 and CDR2 sequences are MNHNS and SASEGT.

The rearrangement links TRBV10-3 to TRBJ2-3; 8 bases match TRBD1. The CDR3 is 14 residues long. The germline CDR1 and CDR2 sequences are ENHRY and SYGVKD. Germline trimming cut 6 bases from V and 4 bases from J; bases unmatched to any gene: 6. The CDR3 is CAIRQTQGADTQYF. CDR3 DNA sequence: TGTGCCATCAGGCAGACACAGGGGGCAGATACGCAGTATTTT.